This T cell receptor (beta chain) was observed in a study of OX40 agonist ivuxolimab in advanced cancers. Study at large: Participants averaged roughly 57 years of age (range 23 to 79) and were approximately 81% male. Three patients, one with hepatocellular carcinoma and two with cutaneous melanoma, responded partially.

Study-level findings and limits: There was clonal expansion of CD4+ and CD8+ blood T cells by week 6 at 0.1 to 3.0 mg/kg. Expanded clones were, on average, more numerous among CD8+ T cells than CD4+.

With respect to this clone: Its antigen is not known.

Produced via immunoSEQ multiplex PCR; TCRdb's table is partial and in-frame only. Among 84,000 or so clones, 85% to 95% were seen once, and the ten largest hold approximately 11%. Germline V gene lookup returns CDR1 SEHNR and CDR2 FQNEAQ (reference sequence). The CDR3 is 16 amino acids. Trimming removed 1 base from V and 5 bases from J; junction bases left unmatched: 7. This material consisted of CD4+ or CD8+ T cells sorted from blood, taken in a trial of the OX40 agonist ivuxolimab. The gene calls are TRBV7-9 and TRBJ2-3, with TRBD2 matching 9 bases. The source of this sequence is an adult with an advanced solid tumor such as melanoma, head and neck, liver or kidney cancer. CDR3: CASSLELAGVIDTQYF. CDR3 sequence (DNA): TGTGCCAGCAGCTTAGAACTAGCGGGTGTTATAGATACGCAGTATTTT.